This T cell receptor beta chain was recovered during a study of T cell responses to AZD1222 COVID-19 vaccine. Overall study findings and caveats: Once two AZD1222 doses were given, Spike-specific TCR breadth and depth went up. It should be noted that donors were predominantly white British and more often female, and clonal diversity was possibly underestimated.

Using immunoSEQ multiplex PCR, the repertoire was profiled, and TCRdb retains in-frame clones only, with some absent. The sample carries 150,000 to 200,000 clones, around 88% recorded once. Comments on this clone: Its antigen is currently unknown.

The CDR3 is 16 amino acids. CDR1 and CDR2 from the germline V gene are LGHDT and YNNKEL (reference sequence). Trimming removed 3 bases from V and 0 bases from J; junction bases left unmatched: 5. The rearrangement joins TRBV3-1 (or the pseudogene TRBV3-2) to TRBJ1-1; 9 nucleotides line up with TRBD1. The receptor was derived from an adult who received the AZD1222 COVID-19 vaccine. The sample was peripheral blood, taken 28 days after the second AZD1222 dose. Here the CDR3 DNA reads TGTGCCAGCAGCCAGCCCGGGACAGGGTTGAACACTGAAGCTTTCTTT. As protein: CASSQPGTGLNTEAFF.